Reported below is one T cell receptor (beta chain). No cognate antigen has been identified for it. Per-base qualities were not stored, and no clone one base away is much larger. The collaborating institutions used their own protocols to collect whole blood in K2EDTA tubes. For TCRbeta analysis, collaborators shipped samples in one of three forms: frozen whole blood, isolated PBMCs, or DNA extracted from either of those sample types. TCRbeta CDR3 regions were amplified from genomic DNA using the immunoSEQ Assay, a bias-controlled multiplex PCR. Per the source publication's procedure: Nucleated cell counts per sample were estimated from amplification of reference gene primers within the assay. To quantify the absolute abundance of each unique TCRbeta CDR3 rearrangement, sequence reads were collapsed and filtered. For each sample, productive Simpson clonality was calculated as the square root of Simpson's diversity index over productive rearrangements. The table was pulled from immuneACCESS by TCRdb, which kept in-frame rearrangements only. Such tables lose some clones; where checked, under half of the loss comes from unresolved V genes, and the rest has no known cause. The DNA gave D and trimming, while V, J and clone size come from that table. The sample table shows 85,000 to 95,000 clones, and 75% to 90% are seen once. The ten most abundant clones make up approximately 19% of the sample.

This specimen comes from a study of blood T cell repertoires in COVID-19 (dated by TCRdb to 2018 to 2021). At the level of the whole study: Samples from collaborators originated in the United States, Italy and Spain and spanned both the acute and convalescent phases of COVID-19. The material from the prospective study consisted of cDNA or gDNA derived from T cells, B-cell-depleted T cells, or PBMCs. Subjects who had been exposed to COVID-19, were actively infected with it, or had recovered from it provided the deeply sampled blood TCRbeta repertoires that made up the dataset. The repertoires were made available in a free public database intended to serve as a resource for research on the immune response to SARS-CoV-2. Samples were obtained from the ongoing ImmuneRACE study (first 160 participants) and from 1,200 or so subjects provided by 6 global collaborators. A de-identified subject ID, COVID-19 status, age in years and sex were almost always included in the sample metadata. Where HLA class I and class II types were available, the types were taken from metadata supplied by the sample provider, not from assay-based typing.

Overall study outcomes, separate from this receptor: Clinical and demographic metadata were provided uncurated, with the amount varying by source and participant.

The sequence came from a woman older than 75 with acute or convalescent COVID-19. The source material was peripheral blood.

The DNA sequence follows: TGTGCCAGCAGTCCTCTTCCCCTCAAGCGGTTCACAGATACGCAGTATTTT. Translation gives CASSPLPLKRFTDTQYF. This chain joins TRBV27 to TRBJ2-3, with TRBD2 as a weak D call on 5 bases. The CDR3 holds 17 amino acids from the cysteine to the phenylalanine. The DNA shown is the 51-base CDR3, in frame from base 1. From a lookup of the germline V gene (reference sequence), CDR1 and CDR2 are MNHEY and SMNVEV. V is shortened by 5 bases, J by 2 bases, and the region joining them spans 20 bases.